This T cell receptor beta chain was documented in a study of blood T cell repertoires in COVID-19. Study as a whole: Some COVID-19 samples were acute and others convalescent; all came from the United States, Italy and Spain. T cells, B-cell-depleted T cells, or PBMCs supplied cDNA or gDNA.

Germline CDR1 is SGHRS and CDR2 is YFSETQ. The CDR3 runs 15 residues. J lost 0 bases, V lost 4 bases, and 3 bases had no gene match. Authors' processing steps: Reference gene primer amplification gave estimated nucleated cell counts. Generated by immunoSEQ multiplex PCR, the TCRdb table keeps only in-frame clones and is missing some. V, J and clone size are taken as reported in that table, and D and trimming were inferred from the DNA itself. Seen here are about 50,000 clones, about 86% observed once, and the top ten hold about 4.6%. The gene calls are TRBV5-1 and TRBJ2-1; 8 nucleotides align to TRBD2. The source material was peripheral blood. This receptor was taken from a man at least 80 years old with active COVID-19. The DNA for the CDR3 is TGCGCCAGCAGCCTCGGGGGGGGCTCCTACAATGAGCAGTTCTTC. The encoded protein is CASSLGGGSYNEQFF.